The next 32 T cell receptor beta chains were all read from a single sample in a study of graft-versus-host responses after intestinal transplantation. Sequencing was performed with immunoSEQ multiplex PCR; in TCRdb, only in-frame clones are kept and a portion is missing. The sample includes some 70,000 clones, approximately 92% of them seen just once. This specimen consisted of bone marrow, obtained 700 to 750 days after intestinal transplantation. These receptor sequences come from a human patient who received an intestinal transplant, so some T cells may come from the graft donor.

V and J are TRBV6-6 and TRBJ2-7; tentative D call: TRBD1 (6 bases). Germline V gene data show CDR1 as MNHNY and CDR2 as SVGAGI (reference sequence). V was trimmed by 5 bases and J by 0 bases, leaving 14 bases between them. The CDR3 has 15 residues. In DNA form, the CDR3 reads TGTGCCAGCAGTCCGGGACAAGCACTCTCCTACGAGCAGTACTTC. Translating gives CASSPGQALSYEQYF.

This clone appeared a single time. The CDR3 DNA reads as TGTGCCAGCAGCTTGGACGCTTGGGACCTAGGCTATGGCTACACCTTC. Its protein is CASSLDAWDLGYGYTF. This chain connects TRBV5-5 to TRBJ1-2, with a weak D call TRBD1 (5 bases). Per germline, CDR1 SGHKS and CDR2 YYEKEE (reference sequence). The ends were cut back, 0 bases at V and 4 bases at J, with 16 bases in the middle. The CDR3 runs 16 residues.

The CDR3, as DNA: TGTGCCAGCAGGGGACACACCAGCAATCAGCCCCAGCATTTT. Protein sequence: CASRGHTSNQPQHF. The rearrangement joins TRBV6-1 to TRBJ1-5; TRBD1 is a possible D gene (6 bases). The CDR3 runs to 14 residues. Germline-derived CDR1 and CDR2 are MNHNS and SASEGT. V gave up 6 bases and J gave up 1 base, with 10 bases separating them.

The CDR3 sequence: CAFSLGTHYEQYF. CDR3 in DNA: TGTGCCTTCTCCTTAGGGACACACTACGAGCAGTACTTC. This chain connects TRBV30 to TRBJ2-5, with D possibly matching TRBD1 (6 bases). The DNA end lines up better with TRBJ2-7; the J call may be wrong. The CDR3 is 13 residues long. Germline V lookup: CDR1 GTSNPN, CDR2 SVGIG (reference sequence).

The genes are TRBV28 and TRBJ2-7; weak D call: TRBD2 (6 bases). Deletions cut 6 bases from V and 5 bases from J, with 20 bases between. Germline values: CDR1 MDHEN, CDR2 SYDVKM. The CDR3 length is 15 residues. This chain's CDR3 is CASSLVVSGAHEQYF. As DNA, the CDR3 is TGTGCCAGCAGCCTCGTCGTCTCGGGAGCCCACGAGCAGTACTTC.

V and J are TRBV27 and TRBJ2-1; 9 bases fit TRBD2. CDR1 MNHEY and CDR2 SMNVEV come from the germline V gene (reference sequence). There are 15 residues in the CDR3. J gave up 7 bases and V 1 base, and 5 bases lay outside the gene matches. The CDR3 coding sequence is TGTGCCAGCAGTTTATTGCGGGGGGGGCGTAATGAGCAGTTCTTC. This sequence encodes CASSLLRGGRNEQFF.

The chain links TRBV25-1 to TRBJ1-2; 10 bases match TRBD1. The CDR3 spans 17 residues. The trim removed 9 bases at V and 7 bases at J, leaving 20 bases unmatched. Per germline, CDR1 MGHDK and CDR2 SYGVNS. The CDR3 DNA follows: TGTGCCAGGAGACCCCGGGACAGGGGAGTATTTTCAGGTGGCTACACCTTC. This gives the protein CARRPRDRGVFSGGYTF.

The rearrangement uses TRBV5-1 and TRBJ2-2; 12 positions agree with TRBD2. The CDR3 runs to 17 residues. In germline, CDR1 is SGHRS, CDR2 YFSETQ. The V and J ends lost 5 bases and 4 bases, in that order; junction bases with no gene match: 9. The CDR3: CASRNLAGGRFTGELFF. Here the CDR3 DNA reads TGCGCCAGCAGGAACCTAGCGGGGGGGCGCTTCACCGGGGAGCTGTTTTTT.

The DNA of the CDR3 is TGCGCCAGCAGGCTAGCGGGAGGTACAGATACGCAGTATTTT. It specifies CASRLAGGTDTQYF. The chain couples TRBV10-2 to TRBJ2-3; 11 bases match TRBD2. V lost 6 bases to trimming and J lost 3 bases; unmatched junction nucleotides: 2. Germline CDR1 is WSHSY and CDR2 is SAAADI. This CDR3 spans 14 amino acids.

CDR3: CASSDPRGAMNTEAFF. CDR3 nucleotides: TGTGCCAGCAGTGACCCTCGGGGGGCGATGAACACTGAAGCTTTCTTT. The chain employs TRBV2 and TRBJ1-1; D might be TRBD1 (6 bases). The CDR3 covers 16 residues. The V gene's germline CDR1 is SNHLY and CDR2 FYNNEI. The V gene lost 3 bases and the J gene lost 0 bases, with 14 bases spanning the gap.

This CDR3 reads CASSYLGTYEQYF. CDR3 sequence (DNA): TGTGCCAGCAGTTACCTAGGGACCTACGAGCAGTACTTC. The V and J genes are TRBV6-6 and TRBJ2-7, with no clear D. Trimming cost V 2 bases and J 2 bases, with 7 bases left between them. This CDR3 spans 13 amino acids. CDR1 MNHNY and CDR2 SVGAGI come from the germline V gene (reference sequence).

CDR3 loop: CASSLGPGRDTQYF. As DNA, the CDR3 is TGTGCCAGCAGCTTAGGGCCGGGGAGGGATACGCAGTATTTT. The chain uses TRBV11-2 and TRBJ2-3; a possible D gene is TRBD2 (6 bases). The CDR3 loop spans 14 amino acids. The V gene's germline CDR1 is SGHAT and CDR2 FQNNGV. V was cut by 1 base and J by 6 bases, with 11 bases left in between.

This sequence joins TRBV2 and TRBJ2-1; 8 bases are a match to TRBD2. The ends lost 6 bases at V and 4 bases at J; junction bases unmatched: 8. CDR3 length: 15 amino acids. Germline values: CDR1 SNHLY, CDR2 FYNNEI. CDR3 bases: TGTGCCAGCAGAGAGGATAGCGGGACTTACAATGAGCAGTTCTTC. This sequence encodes CASREDSGTYNEQFF.

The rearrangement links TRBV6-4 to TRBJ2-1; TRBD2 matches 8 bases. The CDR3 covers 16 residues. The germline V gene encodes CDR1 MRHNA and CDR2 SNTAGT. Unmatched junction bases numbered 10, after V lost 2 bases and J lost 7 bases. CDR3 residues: CASSDLHGRGGNEQFF. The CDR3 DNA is TGTGCCAGCAGTGACCTTCACGGGAGGGGAGGGAATGAGCAGTTCTTC.

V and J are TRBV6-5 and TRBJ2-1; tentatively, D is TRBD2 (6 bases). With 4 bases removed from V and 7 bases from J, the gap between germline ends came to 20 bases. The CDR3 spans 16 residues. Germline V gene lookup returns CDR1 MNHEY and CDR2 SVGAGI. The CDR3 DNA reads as TGTGCCAGCAGTTCCGGAGGGGCCGCTACCCGGAATGAGCAGTTCTTC. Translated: CASSSGGAATRNEQFF.

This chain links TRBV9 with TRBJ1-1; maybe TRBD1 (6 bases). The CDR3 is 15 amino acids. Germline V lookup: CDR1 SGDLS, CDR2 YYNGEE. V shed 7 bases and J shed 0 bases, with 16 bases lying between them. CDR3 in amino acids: CASGRGVGMNTEAFF. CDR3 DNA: TGTGCCAGCGGTAGGGGGGTCGGAATGAACACTGAAGCTTTCTTT.

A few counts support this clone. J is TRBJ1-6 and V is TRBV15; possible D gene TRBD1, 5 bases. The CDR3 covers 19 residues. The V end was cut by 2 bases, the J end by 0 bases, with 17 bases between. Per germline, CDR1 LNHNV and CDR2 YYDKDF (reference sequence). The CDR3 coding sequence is TGTGCCACCAGCAGACAGGACATAAGGATGTTCTCCTATAATTCACCCCTCCACTTT. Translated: CATSRQDIRMFSYNSPLHF.

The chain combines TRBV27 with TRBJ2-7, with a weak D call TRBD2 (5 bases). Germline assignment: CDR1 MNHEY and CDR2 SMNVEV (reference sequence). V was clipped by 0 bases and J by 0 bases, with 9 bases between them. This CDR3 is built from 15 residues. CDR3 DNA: TGTGCCAGCAGTTTATCTGGCGGGCCCTCCTACGAGCAGTACTTC. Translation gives CASSLSGGPSYEQYF.

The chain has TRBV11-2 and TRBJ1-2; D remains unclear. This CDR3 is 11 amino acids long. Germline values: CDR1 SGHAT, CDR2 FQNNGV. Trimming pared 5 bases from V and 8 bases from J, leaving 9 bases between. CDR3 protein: CASSPRGGYTF. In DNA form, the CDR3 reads TGTGCCAGCAGCCCGCGAGGGGGCTACACCTTC.

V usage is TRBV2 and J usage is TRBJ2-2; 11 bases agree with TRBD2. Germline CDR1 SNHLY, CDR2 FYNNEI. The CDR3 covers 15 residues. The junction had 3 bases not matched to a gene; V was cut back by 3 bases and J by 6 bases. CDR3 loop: CASSDLAGGAGELFF. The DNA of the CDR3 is TGTGCCAGCAGTGACCTAGCGGGGGGCGCCGGGGAGCTGTTTTTT.

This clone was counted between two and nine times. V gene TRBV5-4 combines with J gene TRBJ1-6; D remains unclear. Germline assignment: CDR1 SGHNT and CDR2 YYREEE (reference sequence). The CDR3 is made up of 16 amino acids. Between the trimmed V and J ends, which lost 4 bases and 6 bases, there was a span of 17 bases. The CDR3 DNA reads TGTGCCAGCAGCCCGCGGAACATGGGCACTAATTCACCCCTCCACTTT. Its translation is CASSPRNMGTNSPLHF.

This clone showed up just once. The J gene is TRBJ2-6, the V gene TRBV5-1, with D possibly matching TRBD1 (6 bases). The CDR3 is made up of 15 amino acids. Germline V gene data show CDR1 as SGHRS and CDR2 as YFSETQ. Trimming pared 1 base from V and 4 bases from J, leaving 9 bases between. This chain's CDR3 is CASSLTGTGANVLTF. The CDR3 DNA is TGCGCCAGCAGCTTGACAGGGACCGGGGCCAACGTCCTGACTTTC.

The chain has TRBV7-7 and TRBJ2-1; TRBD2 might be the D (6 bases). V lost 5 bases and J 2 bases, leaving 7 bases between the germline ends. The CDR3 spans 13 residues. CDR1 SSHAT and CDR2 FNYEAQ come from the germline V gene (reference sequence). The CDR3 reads CASSRTTYNEQFF. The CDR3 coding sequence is TGTGCCAGCAGCCGGACTACCTACAATGAGCAGTTCTTC. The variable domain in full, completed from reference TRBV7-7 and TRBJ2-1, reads GAGVSQSPRYKVTKRGQDVTLRCDPISSHATLYWYQQALGQGPEFLTYFNYEAQPDKSGLPSDRFSAERPEGSISTLTIQRTEQRDSAMYRCASSRTTYNEQFFGPGTRLTVL.

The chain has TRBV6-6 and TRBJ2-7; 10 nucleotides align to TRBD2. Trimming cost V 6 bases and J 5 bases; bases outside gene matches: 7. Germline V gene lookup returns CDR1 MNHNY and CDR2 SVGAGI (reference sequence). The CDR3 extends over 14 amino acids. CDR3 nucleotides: TGTGCCAGCAGAGCTAGCGGGAGTAACCACGAGCAGTACTTC. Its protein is CASRASGSNHEQYF.

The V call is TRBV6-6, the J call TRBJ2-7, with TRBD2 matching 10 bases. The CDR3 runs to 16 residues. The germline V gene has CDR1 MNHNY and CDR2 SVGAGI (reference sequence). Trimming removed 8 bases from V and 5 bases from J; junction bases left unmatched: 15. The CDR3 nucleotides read TGTGCCAGCTTGTCGGCTAGCGGGAGCGGGTGGAACGAGCAGTACTTC. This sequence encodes CASLSASGSGWNEQYF.

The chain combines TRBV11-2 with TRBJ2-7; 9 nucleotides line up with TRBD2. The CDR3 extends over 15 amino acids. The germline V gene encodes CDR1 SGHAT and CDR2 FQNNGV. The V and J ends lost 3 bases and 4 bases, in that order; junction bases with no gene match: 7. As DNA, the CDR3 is TGTGCCAGCAGCTTCGTGGCGGGAGGGCCTTACGAGCAGTACTTC. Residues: CASSFVAGGPYEQYF.

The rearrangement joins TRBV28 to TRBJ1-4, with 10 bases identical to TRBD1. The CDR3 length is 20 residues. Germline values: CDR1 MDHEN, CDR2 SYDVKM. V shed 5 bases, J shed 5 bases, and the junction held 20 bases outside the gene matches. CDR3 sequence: CASSLKLGGQGVRVNEKLFF. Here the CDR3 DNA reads TGTGCCAGCAGTCTCAAATTAGGAGGACAGGGGGTTAGGGTAAATGAAAAACTGTTTTTT. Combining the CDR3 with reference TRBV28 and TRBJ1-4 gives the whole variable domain DVKVTQSSRYLVKRTGEKVFLECVQDMDHENMFWYRQDPGLGLRLIYFSYDVKMKEKGDIPEGYSVSREKKERFSLILESASTNQTSMYLCASSLKLGGQGVRVNEKLFFGSGTQLSVL.

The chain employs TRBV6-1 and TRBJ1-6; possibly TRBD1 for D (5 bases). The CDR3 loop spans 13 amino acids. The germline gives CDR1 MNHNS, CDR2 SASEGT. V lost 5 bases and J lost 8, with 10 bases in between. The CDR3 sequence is CASSLGGDSPLHF. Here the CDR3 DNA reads TGTGCCAGCAGTCTGGGGGGGGATTCACCCCTCCACTTT.

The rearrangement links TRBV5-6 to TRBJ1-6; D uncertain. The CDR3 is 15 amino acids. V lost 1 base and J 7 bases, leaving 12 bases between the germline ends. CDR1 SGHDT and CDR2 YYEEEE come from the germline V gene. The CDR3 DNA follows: TGTGCCAGCAGCTTGCGAGGCCTGGGGAATTCACCCCTCCACTTT. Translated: CASSLRGLGNSPLHF.

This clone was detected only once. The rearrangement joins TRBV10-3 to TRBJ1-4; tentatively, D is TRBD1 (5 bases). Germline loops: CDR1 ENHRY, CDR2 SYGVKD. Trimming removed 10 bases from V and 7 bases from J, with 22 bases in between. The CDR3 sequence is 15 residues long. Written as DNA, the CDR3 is TGTGCCACCGGGACTGTCGTGGGAGGAGGTGAAAAACTGTTTTTT. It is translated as CATGTVVGGGEKLFF.

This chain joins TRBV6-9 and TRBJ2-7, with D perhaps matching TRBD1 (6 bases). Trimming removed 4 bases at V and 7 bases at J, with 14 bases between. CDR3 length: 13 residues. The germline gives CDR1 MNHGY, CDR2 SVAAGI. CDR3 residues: CASSLTGVTEQYF. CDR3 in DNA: TGTGCCAGCAGTTTGACAGGCGTTACAGAGCAGTACTTC.

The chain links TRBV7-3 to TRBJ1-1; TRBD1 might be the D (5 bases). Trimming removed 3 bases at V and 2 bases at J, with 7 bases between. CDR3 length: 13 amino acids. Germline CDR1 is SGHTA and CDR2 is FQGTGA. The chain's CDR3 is CASSFDSNTEAFF. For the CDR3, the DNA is TGTGCCAGCAGCTTTGACAGCAACACTGAAGCTTTCTTT.